These T cell receptor beta chains were read from a single sample in a study of blood T cell repertoires in COVID-19. Assay: immunoSEQ multiplex PCR; the TCRdb copy retains only in-frame clones and omits some. Here the sample spans about 130,000 clones, about 83% being singletons. The sample comprised peripheral blood. Source of these receptors: a man aged 60-69 years with acute or convalescent COVID-19. Each CDR3 is given with its conserved first and last residue. The D gene is left open where the match is weak. Where a row states a size, it is once, few, many or the class of an expanded clone; other rows omit it.

clone_size,v_call,j_call,d_call,cdr3_aa,cdr3_nt
once,TRBV19,TRBJ2-1,TRBD2,CASSLRGAGAGYNEQFF,TGTGCCAGTAGCCTACGTGGTGCGGGAGCGGGTTACAATGAGCAGTTCTTC
once,TRBV7-2,TRBJ1-2,TRBD1,CASSYRQGELGYGYTF,TGTGCCAGCAGCTACCGACAGGGGGAATTAGGCTATGGCTACACCTTC
-,TRBV28,TRBJ2-7,-,CASSLTGTKRYEQYF,TGTGCCAGCAGTCTAACCGGGACAAAACGCTACGAGCAGTACTTC
-,TRBV28,TRBJ2-2,TRBD2,CAGRTSGRSGELFF,TGTGCCGGACGGACTAGCGGGAGGAGCGGGGAGCTGTTTTTT
-,TRBV29-1,TRBJ1-2,-,CSVPGYYGYTF,TGCAGCGTTCCAGGGTACTATGGCTACACCTTC
-,TRBV9,TRBJ2-7,TRBD1,CASSSTWTGGSLGEQYF,TGTGCCAGCAGCTCCACTTGGACAGGGGGCAGTTTGGGCGAGCAGTACTTC
-,TRBV5-1,TRBJ1-1,TRBD1,CASSLGGGQGIGTEAFF,TGCGCCAGCAGCTTGGGAGGGGGACAGGGGATAGGCACTGAAGCTTTCTTT
-,TRBV28,TRBJ2-6,-,CASSLSGANVLTF,TGTGCCAGCAGTTTGTCAGGGGCCAACGTCCTGACTTTC
few,TRBV19,TRBJ1-5,-,CASRGSNQPQHF,TGTGCCAGCAGGGGAAGCAATCAGCCCCAGCATTTT
-,TRBV5-1,TRBJ2-2,-,CASSFNAGRTGELFF,TGCGCCAGCAGCTTCAATGCAGGAAGAACCGGGGAGCTGTTTTTT
once,TRBV11-2,TRBJ2-3,-,CASSSRLVADTQYF,TGTGCCAGCAGCTCACGACTAGTGGCAGATACGCAGTATTTT
-,TRBV11-2,TRBJ1-2,-,CASSLVRPGATQGGYTF,TGTGCCAGCAGCTTAGTTAGGCCAGGGGCTACCCAAGGTGGCTACACCTTC
-,TRBV5-1,TRBJ2-2,TRBD2,CASSLAPSGNTGELFF,TGCGCCAGCAGCTTGGCCCCTAGCGGGAACACCGGGGAGCTGTTTTTT
-,TRBV11-3,TRBJ2-5,-,CASSFGGRKGETQYF,TGTGCCAGCAGCTTCGGGGGAAGGAAAGGAGAGACCCAGTACTTC